The 6 T cell receptor beta chains below all came from one sample that was sequenced in a study of cytomegalovirus exposure and HLA in healthy donors. Method: immunoSEQ multiplex PCR; TCRdb's copy keeps in-frame clones and lacks some. The sample includes tens of thousands of clones, around 90% seen only once; the top ten take less than 5%. The sample consisted of PBMCs. These TCRs come from a woman in her late teens or twenties in good health and CMV-seropositive.

The chain links TRBV30 to TRBJ1-1; D not certain. From germline, CDR1 is GTSNPN and CDR2 SVGIG (reference sequence). V was cut by 2 bases and J by 2 bases, with 9 bases left in between. The CDR3 totals 13 residues. DNA of the CDR3: TGTGCCTGGAGTCGGAGCCGAAACACTGAAGCTTTCTTT. Translating gives CAWSRSRNTEAFF. The whole variable domain, remainder taken from reference TRBV30 and TRBJ1-1, is SQTIHQWPATLVQPVGSPLSLECTVEGTSNPNLYWYRQAAGRGLQLLFYSVGIGQISSEVPQNLSASRPQDRQFILSSKKLLLSDSGFYLCAWSRSRNTEAFFGQGTRLTVV.

The chain uses TRBV7-9 and TRBJ2-7; tentatively, D is TRBD1 (5 bases). Germline loops: CDR1 SEHNR, CDR2 FQNEAQ (reference sequence). The CDR3 extends over 13 amino acids. The V end was cut by 3 bases, the J end by 3 bases, with 9 bases between. The CDR3: CASSLGQVYEQYF. The CDR3 nucleotides read TGTGCCAGCAGCTTGGGGCAGGTCTACGAGCAGTACTTC.

This chain links TRBV28 with TRBJ2-1, with D tentatively TRBD2 (5 bases). Germline CDR1 is MDHEN and CDR2 is SYDVKM. V lost 6 bases and J 9 bases, leaving 18 bases between the germline ends. CDR3 length: 14 residues. This CDR3 is CASRHEEWSGEQFF. The CDR3 DNA reads as TGTGCCAGCAGACACGAAGAATGGAGCGGTGAGCAGTTCTTC. The entire variable domain, with the rest obtained from reference TRBV28 and TRBJ2-1, is as follows: DVKVTQSSRYLVKRTGEKVFLECVQDMDHENMFWYRQDPGLGLRLIYFSYDVKMKEKGDIPEGYSVSREKKERFSLILESASTNQTSMYLCASRHEEWSGEQFFGPGTRLTVL.

This chain links TRBV9 with TRBJ1-4; TRBD1 is a possible D gene (5 bases). V was pared by 4 bases and J by 2 bases, with 18 bases between. The CDR3 is made up of 17 amino acids. Germline CDR1 and CDR2: SGDLS and YYNGEE. Here the CDR3 DNA reads TGTGCCAGCAGCCCGACGGGAGGGGACCCGACTAATGAAAAACTGTTTTTT. Its translation: CASSPTGGDPTNEKLFF.

V and J are TRBV30 and TRBJ1-1; D uncertain. CDR1 and CDR2 (germline): GTSNPN, SVGIG (reference sequence). The length of the CDR3 is 13 residues. V shed 2 bases and J shed 6 bases, with 13 bases lying between them. The CDR3 region is CAWSPLSSAEAFF. CDR3 coding DNA: TGTGCCTGGAGTCCCCTGAGTAGCGCTGAAGCTTTCTTT.

This chain uses TRBV5-6 with TRBJ1-1, with unresolved D. The CDR3 has 16 residues. From germline, CDR1 is SGHDT and CDR2 YYEEEE. V was clipped by 4 bases and J by 0 bases, with 16 bases between them. CDR3 nucleotide sequence: TGTGCCAGCAGCCATGAGATGAACCGAATGAACACTGAAGCTTTCTTT. It yields the protein CASSHEMNRMNTEAFF.